The 4 T cell receptor beta chains in this list originate from one sample, sequenced in a study of cytomegalovirus exposure and HLA in healthy donors. Primers for the PCR totalled 60 Vbeta and 13 Jbeta. The protocol was immunoSEQ multiplex PCR, while the TCRdb copy is restricted to in-frame clones and leaves out a portion. This table holds about 91,000 clones, over 80% found once. Sequencing was carried out using PBMCs. The receptors here all came from a man aged 18 to 30 in good health and CMV-seronegative.

The rearrangement joins TRBV28 to TRBJ2-1; 11 positions agree with TRBD2. CDR1 MDHEN and CDR2 SYDVKM come from the germline V gene. Trimming took 6 bases from V and 4 from J; bases not matched to a gene: 8. There are 16 residues in the CDR3. The CDR3 DNA reads as TGTGCCAGCAGGCGACCGGGACTAGCGGCTTACAATGAGCAGTTCTTC. Translating it yields CASRRPGLAAYNEQFF.

This chain connects TRBV7-2 to TRBJ1-1; no definite D call. The CDR3 length is 12 residues. Germline CDR1 reads SGHTA; CDR2 reads FQGNSA. Trimming took off 1 base at V and 7 bases at J, with 7 bases between the two ends. The DNA for the CDR3 is TGTGCCAGCAGCTTAGTGTCCGGTGAAGCTTTCTTT. Protein sequence: CASSLVSGEAFF.

The chain employs TRBV2 and TRBJ1-1; 8 bases map to TRBD1. CDR1 and CDR2 from the germline V gene are SNHLY and FYNNEI. Unmatched junction bases numbered 3, after V lost 5 bases and J lost 4 bases. The CDR3 has 13 residues. The CDR3 DNA is TGTGCCAGCAGTATGGACAGGGCCACTGAAGCTTTCTTT. Its protein product is CASSMDRATEAFF.

The chain is built from TRBV11-2 and TRBJ1-4, with 9 bases identical to TRBD1. In germline, CDR1 is SGHAT, CDR2 FQNNGV. The CDR3 has 16 residues. The V and J ends lost 1 base and 4 bases, in that order; junction bases with no gene match: 4. In DNA form, the CDR3 reads TGTGCCAGCAGCTTAGCCGGGACAGGGCTTAATGAAAAACTGTTTTTT. Its translation: CASSLAGTGLNEKLFF. The full variable domain, in which reference TRBV11-2 and TRBJ1-4 provide the parts outside the CDR3, is EAGVAQSPRYKIIEKRQSVAFWCNPISGHATLYWYQQILGQGPKLLIQFQNNGVVDDSQLPKDRFSAERLKGVDSTLKIQPAKLEDSAVYLCASSLAGTGLNEKLFFGSGTQLSVL.